This TCR beta chain was found in a study of cytomegalovirus exposure and HLA in healthy donors. V lost 6 bases, J lost 7 bases, and 22 bases lay in between. The CDR3 sequence is 16 residues long. CDR1 and CDR2 from the germline V gene are MDHEN and SYDVKM. Amplification used 60 Vbeta primers and 13 Jbeta primers. Data came from immunoSEQ multiplex PCR; TCRdb stores just in-frame clones and leaves some out. The repertoire includes 200,000 to 250,000 clones, more than 75% of them detected once, and less than 3% sits in the top ten. The TCR comes from a woman in her 40s in good health and CMV-seronegative. This rearrangement joins TRBV28 to TRBJ1-5; D is unresolved. The sequenced sample was PBMCs. The CDR3 here is CASSPTSDKGKQPQHF. In nucleotides, the CDR3 is TGTGCCAGCAGCCCAACCTCAGACAAAGGAAAACAGCCCCAGCATTTT.